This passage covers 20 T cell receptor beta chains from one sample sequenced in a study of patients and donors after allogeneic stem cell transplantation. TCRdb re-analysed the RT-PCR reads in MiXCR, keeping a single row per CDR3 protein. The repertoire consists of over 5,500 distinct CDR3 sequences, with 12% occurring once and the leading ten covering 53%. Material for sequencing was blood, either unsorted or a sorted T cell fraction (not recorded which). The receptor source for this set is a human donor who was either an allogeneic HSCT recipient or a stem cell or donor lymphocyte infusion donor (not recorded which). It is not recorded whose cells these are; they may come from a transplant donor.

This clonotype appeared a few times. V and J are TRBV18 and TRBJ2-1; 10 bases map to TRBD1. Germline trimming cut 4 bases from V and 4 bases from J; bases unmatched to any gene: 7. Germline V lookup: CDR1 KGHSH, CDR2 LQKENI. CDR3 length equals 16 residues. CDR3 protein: CASSRPGQGPYNEQFF. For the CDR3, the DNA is TGTGCCAGCTCACGACCGGGACAGGGGCCTTACAATGAGCAGTTCTTC.

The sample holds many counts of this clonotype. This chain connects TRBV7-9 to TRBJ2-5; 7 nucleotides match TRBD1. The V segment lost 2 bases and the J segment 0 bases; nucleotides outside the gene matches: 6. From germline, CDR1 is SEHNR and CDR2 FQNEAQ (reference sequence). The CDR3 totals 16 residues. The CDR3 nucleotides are TGTGCCAGCAGCTTACCCGGGACAGCGTACCAAGAGACCCAGTACTTC. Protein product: CASSLPGTAYQETQYF. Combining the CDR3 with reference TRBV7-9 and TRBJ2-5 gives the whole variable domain DTGVSQNPRHKITKRGQNVTFRCDPISEHNRLYWYRQTLGQGPEFLTYFQNEAQLEKSRLLSDRFSAERPKGSFSTLEIQRTEQGDSAMYLCASSLPGTAYQETQYFGPGTRLLVL.

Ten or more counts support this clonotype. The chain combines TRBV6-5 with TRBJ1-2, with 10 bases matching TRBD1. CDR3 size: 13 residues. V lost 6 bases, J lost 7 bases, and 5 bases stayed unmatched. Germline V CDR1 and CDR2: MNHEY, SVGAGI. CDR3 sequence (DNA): TGTGCCAGCAGAACCGGGACAGGGGTTGGCTACACCTTC. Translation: CASRTGTGVGYTF.

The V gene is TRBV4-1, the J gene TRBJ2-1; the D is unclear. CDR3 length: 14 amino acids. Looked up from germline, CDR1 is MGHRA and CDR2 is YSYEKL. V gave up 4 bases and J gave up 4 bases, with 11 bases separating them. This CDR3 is CASSLYSEYNEQFF. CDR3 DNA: TGCGCCAGCAGCCTCTACTCTGAGTACAATGAGCAGTTCTTC.

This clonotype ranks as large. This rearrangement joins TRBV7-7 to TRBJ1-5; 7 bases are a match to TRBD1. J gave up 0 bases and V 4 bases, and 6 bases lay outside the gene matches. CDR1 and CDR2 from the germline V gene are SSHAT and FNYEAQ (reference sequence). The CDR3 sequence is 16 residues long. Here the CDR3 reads CASSSRQGHSNQPQHF. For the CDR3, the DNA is TGTGCCAGCAGCTCTAGACAGGGCCATAGCAATCAGCCCCAGCATTTT.

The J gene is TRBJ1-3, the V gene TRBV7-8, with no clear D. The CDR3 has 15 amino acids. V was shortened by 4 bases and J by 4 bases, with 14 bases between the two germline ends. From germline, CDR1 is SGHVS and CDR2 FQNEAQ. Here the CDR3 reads CASSSNESGGNTIYF. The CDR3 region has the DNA TGTGCCAGCAGCTCAAACGAGTCGGGAGGAAACACCATATATTTT.

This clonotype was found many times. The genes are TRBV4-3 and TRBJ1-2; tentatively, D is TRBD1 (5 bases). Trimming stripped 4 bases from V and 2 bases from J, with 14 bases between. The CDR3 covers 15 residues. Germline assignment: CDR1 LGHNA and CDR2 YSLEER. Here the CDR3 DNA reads TGCGCCAGCAGCCCGTACCACAGGTTAAACTATGGCTACACCTTC. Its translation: CASSPYHRLNYGYTF.

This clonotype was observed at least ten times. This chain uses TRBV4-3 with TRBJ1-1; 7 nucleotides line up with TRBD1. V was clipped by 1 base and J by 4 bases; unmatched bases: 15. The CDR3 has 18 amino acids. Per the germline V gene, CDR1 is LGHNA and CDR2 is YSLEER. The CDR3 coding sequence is TGCGCCAGCAGCCAAGGACAGGGTAATTTCAGATCGTGCACTGAAGCTTTCTTT. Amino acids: CASSQGQGNFRSCTEAFF.

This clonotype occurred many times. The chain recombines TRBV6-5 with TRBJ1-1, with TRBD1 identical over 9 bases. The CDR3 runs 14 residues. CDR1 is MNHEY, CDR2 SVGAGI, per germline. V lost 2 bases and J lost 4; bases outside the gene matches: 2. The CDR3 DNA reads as TGTGCCAGCAGTTACCTGACAGGGGGCACTGAAGCTTTCTTT. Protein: CASSYLTGGTEAFF.

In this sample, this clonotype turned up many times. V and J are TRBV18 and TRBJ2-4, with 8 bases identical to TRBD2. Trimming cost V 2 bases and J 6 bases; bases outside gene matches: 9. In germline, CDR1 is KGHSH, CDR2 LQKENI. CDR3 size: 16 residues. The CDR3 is CASSPAGGVRRNIQYF. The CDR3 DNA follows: TGTGCCAGCTCACCAGCGGGAGGTGTGCGGAGAAACATTCAGTACTTC.

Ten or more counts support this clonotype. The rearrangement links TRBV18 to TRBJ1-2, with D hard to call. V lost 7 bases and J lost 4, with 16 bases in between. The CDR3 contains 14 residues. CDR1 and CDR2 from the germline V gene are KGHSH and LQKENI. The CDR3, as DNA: TGTGCCAGCTTACCCGACCGGCTGAGCTATGGCTACACCTTC. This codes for CASLPDRLSYGYTF.

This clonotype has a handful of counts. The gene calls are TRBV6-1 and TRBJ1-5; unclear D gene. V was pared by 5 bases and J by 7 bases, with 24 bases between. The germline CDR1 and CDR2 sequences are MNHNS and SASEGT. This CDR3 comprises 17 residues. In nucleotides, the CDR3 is TGTGCCAGCAGTTCGACCGGACTCGGAAATTCTAGACAGCCCCAGCATTTT. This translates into CASSSTGLGNSRQPQHF.

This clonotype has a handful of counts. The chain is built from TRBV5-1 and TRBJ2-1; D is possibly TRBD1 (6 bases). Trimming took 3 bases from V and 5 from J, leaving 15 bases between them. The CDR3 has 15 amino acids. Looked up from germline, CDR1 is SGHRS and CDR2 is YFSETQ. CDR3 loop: CASSSTGNNDNEQFF. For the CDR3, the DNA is TGCGCCAGCAGCTCGACAGGTAATAATGACAATGAGCAGTTCTTC.

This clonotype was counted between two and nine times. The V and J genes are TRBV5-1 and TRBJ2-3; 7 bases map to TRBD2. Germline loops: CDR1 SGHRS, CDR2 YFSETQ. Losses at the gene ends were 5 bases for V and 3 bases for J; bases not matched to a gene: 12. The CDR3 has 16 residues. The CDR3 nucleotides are TGCGCCAGCAGTTCCGCGGGCGGGGGATCAACAGATACGCAGTATTTT. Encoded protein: CASSSAGGGSTDTQYF.

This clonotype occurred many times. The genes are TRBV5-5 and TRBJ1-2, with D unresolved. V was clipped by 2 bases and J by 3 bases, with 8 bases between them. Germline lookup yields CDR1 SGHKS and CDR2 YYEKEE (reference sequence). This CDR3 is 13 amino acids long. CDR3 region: CASSFRIDYGYTF. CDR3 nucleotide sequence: TGTGCCAGCAGCTTCAGGATTGACTATGGCTACACCTTC.

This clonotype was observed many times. CDR3 DNA sequence: TGTGCCAGCAGCCAAGATACAGGGCCTTACTATGGCTACACCTTC. It is translated as CASSQDTGPYYGYTF. The chain is built from TRBV3-1 and TRBJ1-2, with D possibly TRBD1 on 6 matching bases. The CDR3 consists of 15 residues. Germline V gene sequence: CDR1 LGHDT, CDR2 YNNKEL (reference sequence). The V end was cut by 0 bases, the J end by 3 bases, with 11 bases between.

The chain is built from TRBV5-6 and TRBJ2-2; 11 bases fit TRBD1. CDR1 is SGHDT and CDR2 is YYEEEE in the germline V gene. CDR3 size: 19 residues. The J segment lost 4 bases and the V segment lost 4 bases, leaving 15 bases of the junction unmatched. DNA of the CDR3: TGTGCCAGCAGCCGCCTGAGGACAGGGGGCTTTTCTTTCACCGGGGAGCTGTTTTTT. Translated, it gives CASSRLRTGGFSFTGELFF.

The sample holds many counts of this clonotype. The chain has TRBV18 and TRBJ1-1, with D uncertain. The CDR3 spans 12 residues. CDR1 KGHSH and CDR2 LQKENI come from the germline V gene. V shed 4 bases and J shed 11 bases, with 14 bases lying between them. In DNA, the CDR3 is TGTGCCAGCTCACAGGGTGGAGGTTGGGCTTTCTTT. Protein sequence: CASSQGGGWAFF.

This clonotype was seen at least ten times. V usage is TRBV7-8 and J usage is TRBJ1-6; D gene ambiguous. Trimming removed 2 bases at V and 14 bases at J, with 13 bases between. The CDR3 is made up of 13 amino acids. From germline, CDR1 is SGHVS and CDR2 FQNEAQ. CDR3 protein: CASSLSGPPTLHF. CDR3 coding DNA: TGTGCCAGCAGCTTATCGGGCCCGCCAACCCTCCACTTT.

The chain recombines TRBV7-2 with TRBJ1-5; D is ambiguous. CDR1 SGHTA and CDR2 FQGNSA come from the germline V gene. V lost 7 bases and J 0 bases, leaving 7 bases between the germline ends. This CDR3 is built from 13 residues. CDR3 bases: TGTGCCAGCACCCTCAATAGCAATCAGCCCCAGCATTTT. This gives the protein CASTLNSNQPQHF.